The text below deals with one T cell receptor beta chain. This clonotype was detected ten times or more. The antigen it binds to is not known. It has no much larger one-base neighbor in the sample; base qualities were not kept. The data are from a study of T cell repertoires in cytomegalovirus infection (dated by TCRdb to the late 2010s). Turning to the overall study: The HLA type of each donor mattered for the analysis, because public TCR beta signatures pointed to carriage of CMV infection along with the matching HLA type. Overall study outcomes, separate from this receptor: In the ex vivo response, HLA-C-restricted CMV-specific TCR beta clonotypes were dominant, and in two of eight donors the single most frequent clonotype came from this HLA-C-restricted group. In both this cohort and an independent roughly 400-donor cohort, the cumulative frequency of public TCR beta family members distinguished carriers of CMV infection plus the relevant HLA type.

Sequenced on an Illumina HiSeq 1500. The raw public reads went through TCRdb reprocessing: fastp at Q25, MiXCR clone calling, in-frame beta chains kept. Each CDR3 protein appears once, grouped with its most common genes and DNA. The sample table holds more than 150,000 distinct CDR3 sequences, of which 20% to 30% were seen once. The ten largest make up approximately 11% of the sample. V is clipped by 5 bases and J by 5 bases, and the sequence between their germline boundaries is 13 bases long. Spanning cysteine to phenylalanine, the CDR3 consists of 15 amino acids. Here the CDR3 DNA is all that survives: 45 bases in frame from base 1. CDR1 and CDR2 were assigned from the germline V gene as SGHVS and FQNEAQ.

The source is a human donor in good health (CMV status not recorded). Some clones in this sample may be carry-over from other donors' samples. The chain was built from TRBV7-8 and TRBJ1-6; TRBD1 might be the D gene, on 5 matching bases. Sample: PBMCs. The DNA sequence follows: TGTGCCAGCAGCCCCAGGGCGATTGATAATTCACCCCTCCACTTT. Its amino acids are CASSPRAIDNSPLHF. Supplemented by the reference TRBV7-8 and TRBJ1-6 proteins around the CDR3, the complete variable domain is GAGVSQSPRYKVAKRGQDVALRCDPISGHVSLFWYQQALGQGPEFLTYFQNEAQLDKSGLPSDRFFAERPEGSVSTLKIQRTQQEDSAVYLCASSPRAIDNSPLHFGNGTRLTVT.